These T cell receptor beta chains were read from a single sample in a study of cytomegalovirus exposure and HLA in healthy donors. Sequencing used immunoSEQ multiplex PCR; TCRdb keeps in-frame clones, though not all of them. The sample carries fewer than 65,000 clones, about 89% recorded once. Source material: PBMCs. The receptors stem from a man between 18 and 35 years old in good health and CMV-seronegative. CDR3s include the opening cysteine and the closing phenylalanine or tryptophan.

V	J	CDR3
TRBV10-3	TRBJ1-4	CAISDDRGREKLFF
TRBV28	TRBJ1-1	CASSLARGISEAFF
TRBV2	TRBJ2-2	CARGGEVTGELFF
TRBV15	TRBJ2-7	CATSRDRGLSYEQYF
TRBV9	TRBJ2-7	CASSRDTQSSYEQYF
TRBV5-1	TRBJ2-7	CASSLAADYEQYF
TRBV5-4	TRBJ2-5	CASSSLSAGPTGETQYF
TRBV2	TRBJ2-5	CASSGLAGTFETQYF
TRBV4-1	TRBJ2-7	CASSQGGQGHEQYF
TRBV7-9	TRBJ1-2	CASSLWTGTAYGYTF
TRBV7-9	TRBJ2-4	CASSLADPGKYF
TRBV6-5	TRBJ2-7	CASRTGTASYEQYF
TRBV30	TRBJ2-5	CAWSVGGPQETQYF